One and the same sample provided the 11 T cell receptor beta chains below, sequenced in a study of response to subunit inactivated influenza vaccine. TCRdb reprocessed the RT-PCR reads via MiXCR and lists one record per CDR3 protein. The data contain 150,000 to 200,000 distinct CDR3 sequences, approximately 12% of them seen just once; the ten biggest clones take up roughly 29%. These data were also reused for a study on T cells expressing NK-cell markers. From that paper: Generation of TCR beta cDNA was performed by 5'RACE template switching incorporating UMIs.

The sample in question was CD8+ T cells sorted from PBMCs, obtained 11 to 12 days after vaccination. The receptors originated from a man aged 45-65 years who received an inactivated influenza vaccine.

The table lists this clonotype with many counts. This chain connects TRBV28 to TRBJ1-5, with 9 nucleotides matching TRBD1. The CDR3 is 14 amino acids. CDR1 and CDR2 from the germline V gene are MDHEN and SYDVKM. V shed 5 bases, J shed 7 bases, and the junction held 6 bases outside the gene matches. CDR3 in amino acids: CASSRDREGQPQHF. CDR3 DNA: TGTGCCAGCAGTCGGGACAGGGAGGGACAGCCCCAGCATTTT.

This clonotype was picked up a small number of times. The genes are TRBV10-3 and TRBJ2-7, with TRBD2 matching over 8 bases. In germline, CDR1 is ENHRY, CDR2 SYGVKD. V lost 6 bases, J lost 5 bases, and 3 bases stayed unmatched. This CDR3 comprises 12 residues. This CDR3 is CAIRGLVNEQYF. CDR3 nucleotide sequence: TGTGCCATCAGGGGACTAGTTAACGAGCAGTACTTC.

This clonotype was observed a handful of times. The chain couples TRBV15 to TRBJ2-7; 9 positions match TRBD1. With 8 bases clipped from V and 3 bases from J, the junction kept 2 bases outside the gene matches. Germline V lookup: CDR1 LNHNV, CDR2 YYDKDF (reference sequence). The CDR3 covers 12 residues. CDR3 protein: CATGTGSYEQYF. In nucleotides, the CDR3 is TGTGCCACCGGGACAGGGAGCTACGAGCAGTACTTC.

This clonotype turned up a few times. CDR3 sequence reads: CASSLRRAEQFF. The CDR3 nucleotides read TGTGCCAGCAGCCTTCGACGGGCTGAGCAGTTCTTC. V usage is TRBV7-2 and J usage is TRBJ2-1, with D uncertain. Per germline, CDR1 SGHTA and CDR2 FQGNSA. The CDR3 totals 12 residues. The V end was cut by 5 bases, the J end by 9 bases, with 11 bases between.

Ten or more counts support this clonotype. The chain links TRBV24-1 to TRBJ2-7; D possibly corresponds to TRBD1 (5 bases). Per the germline V gene, CDR1 is KGHDR and CDR2 is SFDVKD. V was clipped by 6 bases and J by 5 bases, with 7 bases between them. The length of the CDR3 is 11 residues. The CDR3 spells CATSSGNEQYF. In nucleotides, the CDR3 is TGTGCCACCAGTTCAGGGAACGAGCAGTACTTC.

The chain uses TRBV20-1 and TRBJ2-3, with D uncertain. The V gene lost 0 bases and the J gene lost 2 bases, with 3 bases spanning the gap. Germline lookup yields CDR1 DFQATT and CDR2 SNEGSKA (reference sequence). The CDR3 totals 12 residues. Written as DNA, the CDR3 is TGCAGTGCTAGAGAGGTCACAGATACGCAGTATTTT. Translating it yields CSAREVTDTQYF.

This clonotype appeared a few times. This chain joins TRBV7-6 and TRBJ2-1; D remains ambiguous. The CDR3 loop spans 17 amino acids. The V gene's germline CDR1 is SGHVS and CDR2 FNYEAQ. V lost 5 bases, J lost 1 base, and 18 bases lay in between. The CDR3 protein is CASSALVGSLSYNEQFF. The CDR3 DNA follows: TGTGCCAGCAGCGCACTTGTAGGGTCCCTATCCTACAATGAGCAGTTCTTC.

This clonotype was counted many times. This chain connects TRBV5-1 to TRBJ1-2; possible D gene TRBD1, 6 bases. The CDR3 extends over 13 amino acids. V shed 2 bases and J shed 6 bases, with 11 bases lying between them. Germline CDR1 is SGHRS and CDR2 is YFSETQ. In DNA form, the CDR3 reads TGCGCCAGCAGCTTCGCAGGGGAGGATGGCTACACCTTC. It encodes CASSFAGEDGYTF.

V gene TRBV13 combines with J gene TRBJ2-1, with D perhaps TRBD1 (6 bases). CDR3 size: 15 residues. Germline assignment: CDR1 PRHDT and CDR2 FYEKMQ (reference sequence). V was cut by 4 bases and J by 2 bases, with 12 bases left in between. CDR3 coding DNA: TGTGCCAGCAGCTACGAGGGGGTGGCCTACAATGAGCAGTTCTTC. It is translated as CASSYEGVAYNEQFF.

This clonotype was counted only a few times. The V call is TRBV7-9, the J call TRBJ2-1, with a possible D match to TRBD2 (6 bases). The CDR3 is made up of 15 amino acids. V shed 1 base and J shed 5 bases, with 12 bases lying between them. The germline V gene encodes CDR1 SEHNR and CDR2 FQNEAQ (reference sequence). The CDR3 bases are TGTGCCAGCAGCTTAGTCCGGGGGTTAAACAATGAGCAGTTCTTC. Residues: CASSLVRGLNNEQFF.

The V call is TRBV20-1, the J call TRBJ1-1, with D unclear. The germline V gene has CDR1 DFQATT and CDR2 SNEGSKA (reference sequence). V lost 3 bases, J lost 1 base, and 15 bases lay in between. The CDR3 sequence is 15 residues long. DNA of the CDR3: TGCAGTGCTAGCCCGAGATTGACCCAGAACACTGAAGCTTTCTTT. Protein: CSASPRLTQNTEAFF.